This T cell receptor (beta chain) emerged from a study of Ad26.COV2.S vaccination and SARS-CoV-2 variants. Study as a whole: Enrollment placed the donor in the COV1001 Ad26.COV2.S trial arm.

As for treatment: over 15 received Ad26.COV2.S at low or high dose, single or two shots; 5 received placebo; per-sample allocation not given. Sampling took place 63 days after the first vaccine or placebo injection. V dropped 2 bases and J dropped 6 bases, with 10 bases sitting between them. The V gene's germline CDR1 is MNHNY and CDR2 SVGAGI (reference sequence). There are 13 residues in the CDR3. Some clones are missing from TCRdb's copy, which holds only in-frame ones; the method was immunoSEQ multiplex PCR. There are 350,000 to 450,000 clones in the sample; roughly 85% occur only once, and around 7% lies in the top ten. Notes on the study in general: It was vaccine recipients, not placebo recipients, who had the higher spike-specific TCR breadth. Post-vaccination spike-specific CD8+ and CD4+ T cell responses reportedly had substantial breadth.

A word on this clone: Its antigen is unknown.

The chain uses TRBV6-6 and TRBJ1-1; D is ambiguous. The sample was peripheral blood, taken in a trial of Ad26.COV2.S vaccine versus placebo. This TCR was recovered from a person aged 18-65 years who received the Ad26.COV2.S COVID-19 vaccine or a placebo. The CDR3 bases are TGTGCCAGCAGTTACATTCGCTATCCTGAAGCTTTCTTT. Translating gives CASSYIRYPEAFF.